This record covers a single TCR beta chain. Its antigen is as yet unknown. Germline V lookup: CDR1 SGHTA, CDR2 FQGNSA. CDR3 length equals 16 residues. Trimming took 5 bases from V and 0 from J, leaving 13 bases between them. The sample belongs to a study of naive and memory T cell subsets. Four subsets defined by CD45RA and CD27 were sorted after CD3, CD4, CD8 and live/dead staining. An equimolar mix of two oligonucleotides served as the beta constant-region primer for TRBC1 and TRBC2. TCRdb re-derived calls from the UMI-ligation and nested PCR reads in MiXCR, one entry per CDR3 protein. This sample has roughly 91,000 distinct CDR3 sequences; roughly 13% occur once, and the top ten carry 0.75% to 1%. Study conclusions and caveats: Over 90% of naive TCR sequences appeared only once, unlike memory subsets.

V usage is TRBV7-2 and J usage is TRBJ2-2; D gene uncertain. The sequence was collected from a human donor in good health. The sequencing input was central memory CD4+ T cells from blood. CDR3 nucleotide sequence: TGTGCCAGCAGCCGAAAAGCGAGAACGAACACCGGGGAGCTGTTTTTT. The encoded protein is CASSRKARTNTGELFF.